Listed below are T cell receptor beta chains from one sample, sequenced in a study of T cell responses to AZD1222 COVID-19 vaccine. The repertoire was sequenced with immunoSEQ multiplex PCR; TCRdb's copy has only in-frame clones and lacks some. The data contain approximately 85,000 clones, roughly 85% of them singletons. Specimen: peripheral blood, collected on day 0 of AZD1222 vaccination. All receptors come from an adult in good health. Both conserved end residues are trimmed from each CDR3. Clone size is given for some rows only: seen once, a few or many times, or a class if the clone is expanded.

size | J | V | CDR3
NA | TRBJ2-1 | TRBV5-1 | ASGTGTGTYNEQF
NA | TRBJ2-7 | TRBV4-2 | ASSPDQHQKREQY
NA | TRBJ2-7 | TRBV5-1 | ASSTSGTGEYEQY
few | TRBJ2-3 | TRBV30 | ACDTASGLWNTQY
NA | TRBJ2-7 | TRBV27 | ASRKQGTFNEQY
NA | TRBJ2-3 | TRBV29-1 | SVGGQGTDTQY
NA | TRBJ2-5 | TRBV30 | AWRGSGGETQY
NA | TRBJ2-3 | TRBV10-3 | AIREAGGLADTQY
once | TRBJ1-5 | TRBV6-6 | ASSLLQGGDQPQH
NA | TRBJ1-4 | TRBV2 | ASSDSDRLPEKLF
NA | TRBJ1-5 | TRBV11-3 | ASSQGQGVTQPQH
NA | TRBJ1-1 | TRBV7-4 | APPRGAGNTEAF
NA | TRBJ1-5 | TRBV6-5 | ASSYSGGAGQPQH
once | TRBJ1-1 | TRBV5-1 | ASSLGQGHMNTEAF
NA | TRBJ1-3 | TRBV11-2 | ATSGISGNTIY
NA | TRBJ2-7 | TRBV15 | ATSRRPGQGSEQY
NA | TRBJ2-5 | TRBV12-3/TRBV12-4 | ASSKLETQY
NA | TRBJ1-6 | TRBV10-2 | ASSESGGSPLH
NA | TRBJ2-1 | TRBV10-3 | AISLGQGTVSYNEQF
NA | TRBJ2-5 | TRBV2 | ASSNTRQGVTQY
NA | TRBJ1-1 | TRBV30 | AWIENTEAF
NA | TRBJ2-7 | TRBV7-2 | ASSLVEGYEQY
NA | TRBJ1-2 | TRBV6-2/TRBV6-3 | ASSQPAGRGYGYT
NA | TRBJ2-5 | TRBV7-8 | ASSLVGGQETQY
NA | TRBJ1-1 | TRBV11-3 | ASSRGGARTNTEAF
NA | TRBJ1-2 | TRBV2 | ASRQGAGGYT
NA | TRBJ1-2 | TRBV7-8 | ASSLGSGGQRIYGYT
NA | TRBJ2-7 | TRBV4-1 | ASSQAGLSYEQY
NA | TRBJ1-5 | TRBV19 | ASSNRGNQPQH
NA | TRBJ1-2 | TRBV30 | AWSVKGVYGYT
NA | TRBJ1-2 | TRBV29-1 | SVTQKVNGYT
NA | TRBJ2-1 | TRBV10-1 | ASGTGAYNEQF
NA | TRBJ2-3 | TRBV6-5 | ASSYSTSGDTQY
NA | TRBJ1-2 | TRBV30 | AWTREANYGYT
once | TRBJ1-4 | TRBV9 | ASSEGDRTNEKLF
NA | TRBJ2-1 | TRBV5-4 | ASSRARGFVDNEQF
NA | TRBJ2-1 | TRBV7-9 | ASSPLGVGGELYNEQF
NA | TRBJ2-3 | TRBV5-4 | ASSIFGTSGGGRGSDTQY
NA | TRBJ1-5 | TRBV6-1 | ASSALPGTGLSQPQH
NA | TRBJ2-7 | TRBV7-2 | ASSFGQAYEQY
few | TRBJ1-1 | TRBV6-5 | ASQRLKTEAF
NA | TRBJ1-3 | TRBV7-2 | ASTIARQGANTIY
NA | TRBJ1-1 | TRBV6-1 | ASSEDWYTEAF
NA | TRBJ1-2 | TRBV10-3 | AISESARTGRSYGYT
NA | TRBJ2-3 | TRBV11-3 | ASSSTGGGTDTQY
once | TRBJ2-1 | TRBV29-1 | SVEAFAGGTEQF
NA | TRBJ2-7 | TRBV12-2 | ASRSHGRFEQY
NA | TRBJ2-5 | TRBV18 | ASSPSGTRHGETQY
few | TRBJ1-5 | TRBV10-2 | ASSETMVQPQH
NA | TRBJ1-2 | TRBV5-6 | ASSFPRGQGYT
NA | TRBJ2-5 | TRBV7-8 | ASSPGSQWQETQY
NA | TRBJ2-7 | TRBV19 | ASSILAGGPYEQY
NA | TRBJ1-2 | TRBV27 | ASSSLNVPRYGYT
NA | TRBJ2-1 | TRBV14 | ASSQDSLLRSGRADEQF
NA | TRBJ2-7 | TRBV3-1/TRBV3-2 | ASSRRRSEQY
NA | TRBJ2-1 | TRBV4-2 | ASSQSGGATAGEQF
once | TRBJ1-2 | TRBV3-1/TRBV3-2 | ASSQDSTGGGGYT